The 25 T cell receptor beta chains listed next were all sequenced from one sample in a study of T-cell reconstitution after alpha-beta-depleted transplantation in children. This sample's TCRbeta library carried unique molecular identifier barcodes. TCRdb independently ran MiXCR on the PCR reads; one entry per CDR3 protein. The table records approximately 420,000 distinct CDR3 sequences, approximately 11% of them present only once. The sample was PBMCs from the stem cell graft donor, taken from the stem cell graft. Every receptor here comes from a human donor who donated a stem cell graft to a child with acute myeloid leukemia.

The V gene is TRBV7-3, the J gene TRBJ2-2; 7 nucleotides align to TRBD2. V lost 2 bases and J lost 4; bases outside the gene matches: 4. The CDR3 is 15 residues long. Germline CDR1 is SGHTA and CDR2 is FQGTGA. This CDR3 is CASSLHSSGTGELFF. DNA of the CDR3: TGTGCCAGCAGCTTACATTCTAGCGGCACCGGGGAGCTGTTTTTT.

This clonotype was detected only a few times. The V gene is TRBV10-3, the J gene TRBJ2-7; perhaps D is TRBD1 or TRBD2 (5 bases each). The CDR3 consists of 13 residues. V lost 2 bases, J lost 6 bases, and 11 bases lay in between. The germline V gene has CDR1 ENHRY and CDR2 SYGVKD. The CDR3 protein is CAISEPGHPEQYF. CDR3 nucleotides: TGTGCCATCAGTGAGCCGGGGCACCCCGAGCAGTACTTC.

Only a few counts were recorded for this clonotype. The V and J genes are TRBV6-4 and TRBJ2-2; D is possibly TRBD1 or TRBD2 (6 bases each). Trimming removed 2 bases from V and 2 bases from J, with 9 bases in between. The CDR3 contains 15 residues. The germline V gene has CDR1 MRHNA and CDR2 SNTAGT. This chain's CDR3 is CASSDGGQNTGELFF. In DNA form, the CDR3 reads TGTGCCAGCAGTGACGGGGGGCAAAACACCGGGGAGCTGTTTTTT.

This clonotype was observed at least ten times. The genes are TRBV5-6 and TRBJ1-4; tentatively, D is TRBD1 (5 bases). V lost 0 bases, J lost 8 bases, and 20 bases lay in between. CDR3 size: 17 residues. In germline, CDR1 is SGHDT, CDR2 YYEEEE. This chain's CDR3 is CASSLADEGIRGEKLFF. CDR3 DNA sequence: TGTGCCAGCAGCTTGGCGGATGAGGGGATCAGAGGAGAAAAACTGTTTTTT.

The chain joins TRBV12-3 or TRBV12-4 to TRBJ2-1; 9 nucleotides agree with TRBD2. The V and J ends lost 6 bases and 0 bases, in that order; junction bases with no gene match: 9. The CDR3 length is 17 residues. The CDR3 protein is CASRDSGGISSYNEQFF. CDR3 sequence (DNA): TGTGCCAGCAGGGATAGCGGGGGCATTAGCTCCTACAATGAGCAGTTCTTC.

This clonotype was seen many times. The J gene is TRBJ2-7, the V gene TRBV29-1; D not resolved. The CDR3 contains 12 residues. Germline loops: CDR1 SQVTM, CDR2 ANQGSEA. V lost 5 bases, J lost 3 bases, and 11 bases lay in between. In nucleotides, the CDR3 is TGCAGCGTTAGCAAGAGTCTCTACGAGCAGTACTTC. Translating it yields CSVSKSLYEQYF.

This clonotype has at least ten counts. This sequence joins TRBV4-1 and TRBJ2-7, with TRBD1 matching 7 bases. Germline loops: CDR1 MGHRA, CDR2 YSYEKL. V shed 4 bases, J shed 0 bases, and the junction held 12 bases outside the gene matches. This CDR3 region has 17 residues. CDR3 in DNA: TGCGCCAGCAGCCCCCAAACCGGGGACAGTAACTCCTACGAGCAGTACTTC. Residues: CASSPQTGDSNSYEQYF.

This clonotype was counted between two and nine times. The chain uses TRBV29-1 and TRBJ2-4; D is ambiguous. The V and J ends lost 6 bases and 4 bases respectively, with 7 bases between them. CDR1 and CDR2 from the germline V gene are SQVTM and ANQGSEA. CDR3 length equals 11 residues. In DNA, the CDR3 is TGCAGCGTCTTGAATAAAAACATTCAGTACTTC. Translating it yields CSVLNKNIQYF.

This clonotype showed up just a few times. As DNA, the CDR3 is TGTGCCAGCAGCGCCCCGGGACTAGCGGATTTATACAATGAGCAGTTCTTC. It encodes CASSAPGLADLYNEQFF. This chain links TRBV9 with TRBJ2-1; 11 nucleotides align to TRBD2. CDR1 and CDR2 (germline): SGDLS, YYNGEE. The length of the CDR3 is 17 residues. J was trimmed by 4 bases and V by 3 bases; bases with no gene match: 9.

Ten or more counts support this clonotype. This chain connects TRBV29-1 to TRBJ2-3; D is ambiguous. Germline assignment: CDR1 SQVTM and CDR2 ANQGSEA. Trimming took 6 bases from V and 7 from J, leaving 11 bases between them. The CDR3 has 11 residues. CDR3 DNA: TGCAGCGTCGATGTGGTCCATACGCAGTATTTT. Its translation: CSVDVVHTQYF.

This chain connects TRBV5-1 to TRBJ2-2; D remains unclear. The CDR3 has 15 residues. Trimming pared 7 bases from V and 0 bases from J, leaving 13 bases between. The V gene's germline CDR1 is SGHRS and CDR2 YFSETQ. The CDR3: CASEMGGANTGELFF. For the CDR3, the DNA is TGCGCCAGCGAGATGGGCGGAGCGAACACCGGGGAGCTGTTTTTT.

At least ten counts were recorded for this clonotype. The V and J genes are TRBV4-1 and TRBJ2-3; D may be TRBD1 or TRBD2 (5 bases each). Germline CDR1 reads MGHRA; CDR2 reads YSYEKL. The CDR3 covers 15 residues. V was cut by 0 bases and J by 1 base, with 8 bases left in between. The CDR3 sequence: CASSQDWDRTDTQYF. As DNA, the CDR3 is TGCGCCAGCAGCCAAGATTGGGACCGCACAGATACGCAGTATTTT.

The chain is built from TRBV19 and TRBJ2-1, with 7 bases matching TRBD1. CDR1 and CDR2 from the germline V gene are LNHDA and SQIVND (reference sequence). J was trimmed by 4 bases and V by 9 bases; bases with no gene match: 12. This CDR3 is built from 15 residues. CDR3 protein: CASCPRDRGYNEQFF. As DNA, the CDR3 is TGTGCCAGCTGCCCCCGGGACAGAGGATACAATGAGCAGTTCTTC.

This clonotype has just a few counts. The V and J genes are TRBV20-1 and TRBJ1-2; TRBD1 matches at 7 bases. The germline V gene encodes CDR1 DFQATT and CDR2 SNEGSKA (reference sequence). J lost 2 bases, V lost 4 bases, and 7 bases had no gene match. The CDR3 spans 14 residues. The CDR3 nucleotides are TGCAGTGCTACCGGGACAGCGAGAAACTATGGCTACACCTTC. Protein: CSATGTARNYGYTF.

This clonotype came up many times. J is TRBJ1-2 and V is TRBV20-1, with D hard to call. Trimming took off 0 bases at V and 3 bases at J, with 11 bases between the two ends. This CDR3 spans 14 amino acids. CDR1 is DFQATT, CDR2 SNEGSKA, per germline (reference sequence). Here the CDR3 reads CSARDPMRYYGYTF. For the CDR3, the DNA is TGCAGTGCTAGAGATCCCATGAGGTACTATGGCTACACCTTC.

This clonotype was seen many times. The chain uses TRBV6-2 or TRBV6-3 and TRBJ1-4; no firm D call. CDR1 is MNHEY and CDR2 is SVGEGT in the germline V gene. CDR3 size: 13 residues. Deletions cut 0 bases from V and 8 bases from J, with 7 bases between. The CDR3 here is CASSYSGLEKLFF. DNA for the CDR3: TGTGCCAGCAGTTACTCGGGGTTGGAAAAACTGTTTTTT.

This clonotype showed up just a few times. The chain carries TRBV6-2 or TRBV6-3 and TRBJ2-3; D is ambiguous. V gave up 8 bases and J gave up 4 bases, with 19 bases separating them. Germline V gene sequence: CDR1 MNHEY, CDR2 SVGEGT. This CDR3 region has 15 residues. CDR3 amino acids: CASASSESISDTQYF. The CDR3 nucleotides read TGTGCCAGCGCTTCCTCTGAGTCGATCTCAGATACGCAGTATTTT.

The genes are TRBV12-3 or TRBV12-4 and TRBJ2-2, with 8 nucleotides matching TRBD2. The V and J ends lost 6 bases and 2 bases, in that order; junction bases with no gene match: 5. This CDR3 has 15 amino acids. For the CDR3, the DNA is TGTGCCAGCAGGCTCACTAGCGGAAACACCGGGGAGCTGTTTTTT. Translating it yields CASRLTSGNTGELFF.

This rearrangement joins TRBV18 to TRBJ2-7; D might be TRBD2 (6 bases). Deletions cut 3 bases from V and 2 bases from J, with 11 bases between. The CDR3 sequence is 14 residues long. Germline V gene sequence: CDR1 KGHSH, CDR2 LQKENI. CDR3: CASSPEEGTYEQYF. CDR3 nucleotide sequence: TGTGCCAGCTCACCGGAGGAGGGTACCTACGAGCAGTACTTC. The entire variable domain, with the rest obtained from reference TRBV18 and TRBJ2-7, is as follows: NAGVMQNPRHLVRRRGQEARLRCSPMKGHSHVYWYRQLPEEGLKFMVYLQKENIIDESGMPKERFSAEFPKEGPSILRIQQVVRGDSAAYFCASSPEEGTYEQYFGPGTRLTVT.

At least ten counts were recorded for this clonotype. The chain joins TRBV7-2 to TRBJ1-5, with 7 bases identical to TRBD1. Germline V gene lookup returns CDR1 SGHTA and CDR2 FQGNSA. The CDR3 length is 13 residues. After removal of 4 bases from V and 9 bases from J, the junction contained 6 bases not matched to a gene. CDR3 sequence reads: CASSSRQGRPQHF. In nucleotides, the CDR3 is TGTGCCAGCAGCTCCAGACAGGGTCGGCCCCAGCATTTT.

V gene TRBV4-1 combines with J gene TRBJ2-7, with 8 bases matching TRBD1. The germline gives CDR1 MGHRA, CDR2 YSYEKL. Trimming cost V 5 bases and J 2 bases; bases outside gene matches: 8. The CDR3 contains 15 residues. CDR3 residues: CASSYQDRAPYEQYF. Written as DNA, the CDR3 is TGCGCCAGCAGCTACCAGGACAGGGCTCCCTACGAGCAGTACTTC.

J is TRBJ2-1 and V is TRBV15; TRBD2 matches at 7 bases. Per germline, CDR1 LNHNV and CDR2 YYDKDF (reference sequence). J gave up 6 bases and V 8 bases, and 7 bases lay outside the gene matches. The CDR3 loop spans 13 amino acids. The CDR3 reads CATRRAGLNEQFF. The CDR3 DNA reads as TGTGCCACCCGACGAGCGGGGCTCAATGAGCAGTTCTTC.

The V gene is TRBV5-1, the J gene TRBJ2-5; 8 bases agree with TRBD1. The V segment lost 4 bases and the J segment 3 bases; nucleotides outside the gene matches: 5. Germline V gives CDR1 SGHRS, CDR2 YFSETQ. The CDR3 has 14 amino acids. This CDR3 is CASSPGQGEETQYF. CDR3 coding DNA: TGCGCCAGCAGCCCCGGACAGGGAGAAGAGACCCAGTACTTC.

The genes are TRBV11-3 and TRBJ2-3, with 11 bases that match TRBD2. V dropped 5 bases and J dropped 0; count of bases not matched to a gene: 19. Germline V lookup: CDR1 SGHNT, CDR2 YENEEA. The CDR3 is 21 residues long. The CDR3 spells CASSQLASGGKSYTSTDTQYF. DNA for the CDR3: TGTGCCAGCAGCCAACTGGCTAGCGGGGGGAAATCATACACTAGCACAGATACGCAGTATTTT. Full variable domain (missing parts from reference TRBV11-3 and TRBJ2-3): EAGVVQSPRYKIIEKKQPVAFWCNPISGHNTLYWYLQNLGQGPELLIRYENEEAVDDSQLPKDRFSAERLKGVDSTLKIQPAELGDSAVYLCASSQLASGGKSYTSTDTQYFGPGTRLTVL.

This clonotype has just a few counts. This rearrangement joins TRBV19 to TRBJ2-1; 14 positions match TRBD2. The trim removed 6 bases at V and 8 bases at J, leaving 9 bases unmatched. CDR3 length: 16 residues. Looked up from germline, CDR1 is LNHDA and CDR2 is SQIVND (reference sequence). The CDR3 DNA reads as TGTGCCAGTAGCCTTTGGACTAGCGGGGGGCCCCATGAGCAGTTCTTC. Translating gives CASSLWTSGGPHEQFF.